The present T cell receptor beta chain was sequenced within a study of PD-1 blockade in classical Hodgkin lymphoma. Study-level points and caveats: Factors driving the repertoire differences, possibly disease activity or prior therapy, remain undefined. Healthy donors were reported to have higher baseline TCR diversity than newly diagnosed patients. Diversity similar to that of newly diagnosed patients was seen at baseline in complete responders.

Every patient relapsed after autologous stem cell transplantation, and brentuximab vedotin exposure varied. Sequencing used immunoSEQ multiplex PCR; TCRdb keeps in-frame clones, though not all of them. The repertoire holds about 30,000 clones, with about 71% as singletons. About this clone itself: The antigen is not known.

The clonotype was recovered from a human donor with classical Hodgkin lymphoma. Sample: peripheral blood mononuclear cells (PBMCs), taken before the second cycle of nivolumab.

CDR3 DNA sequence: TGTGCCAGCAGCCCACAGGGGAGTCAGCCCCAGCATTTT. As protein: CASSPQGSQPQHF. The gene calls are TRBV9 and TRBJ1-5, with 7 nucleotides matching TRBD1. The CDR3 totals 13 residues. CDR1 is SGDLS and CDR2 is YYNGEE in the germline V gene. V shed 4 bases and J 6 bases; nucleotides not matched to a gene: 4.